Listed below are T cell receptor beta chains from one sample, sequenced in a study of blood T cell repertoires in COVID-19. Sequencing used immunoSEQ multiplex PCR; TCRdb keeps in-frame clones, though not all of them. The sample has some 200,000 clones; 75% to 85% are singletons. Source material: peripheral blood. The receptors were gathered from a woman aged 40-49 years with COVID-19, enrolled during active disease. The CDR3 runs from the conserved cysteine through the conserved F or W. The D gene is left open where the match is weak. Rows give clone size only sometimes, using once, few, many, or a class for an expanded clone.

J gene: TRBJ1-1
V gene: TRBV4-1
clone size: .
D gene: .
CDR3 DNA: TGCGCCAGCAGCCAAGGCAGGAACACTGAAGCTTTCTTT
CDR3 protein: CASSQGRNTEAFF

J gene: TRBJ1-4
V gene: TRBV7-9
clone size: .
D gene: TRBD1
CDR3 DNA: TGTGCCAGTGGACAGGGGGCAACTAATGAAAAACTGTTTTTT
CDR3 protein: CASGQGATNEKLFF

J gene: TRBJ1-4
V gene: TRBV18
clone size: .
D gene: .
CDR3 DNA: TGTGCCAGCTCACCGCAGTCGACTAATGAAAAACTGTTTTTT
CDR3 protein: CASSPQSTNEKLFF

J gene: TRBJ1-4
V gene: TRBV28
clone size: .
D gene: .
CDR3 DNA: TGTGCCAGCAGTTTACCTCAGGGGAAGGAAAAACTGTTTTTT
CDR3 protein: CASSLPQGKEKLFF

J gene: TRBJ1-1
V gene: TRBV6-4
clone size: .
D gene: .
CDR3 DNA: TGTGCCAGCGGGGCAACCATGAACACTGAAGCTTTCTTT
CDR3 protein: CASGATMNTEAFF

J gene: TRBJ2-2
V gene: TRBV2
clone size: .
D gene: TRBD1
CDR3 DNA: TGTGCCAGCAAGGGTGGCAGGGGGCGATTTGGCGGGGAGCTGTTTTTT
CDR3 protein: CASKGGRGRFGGELFF

J gene: TRBJ1-6
V gene: TRBV11-2
clone size: .
D gene: TRBD1
CDR3 DNA: TGTGCCAGCAGCTCTGCCCCCGGGGGACAGCTCAATTCACCCCTCCACTTT
CDR3 protein: CASSSAPGGQLNSPLHF

J gene: TRBJ2-2
V gene: TRBV28
clone size: .
D gene: TRBD2
CDR3 DNA: TGTGCCAGCAGGACCCCGGGACTAGCATCCGGGGAGCTGTTTTTT
CDR3 protein: CASRTPGLASGELFF

J gene: TRBJ1-1
V gene: TRBV25-1
clone size: .
D gene: .
CDR3 DNA: TGTGCCAGCAGTGACGGTGAAGCTTTCTTT
CDR3 protein: CASSDGEAFF

J gene: TRBJ2-4
V gene: TRBV2
clone size: .
D gene: .
CDR3 DNA: TGTGCCAGCAGTGATCAGGGTGGATCCTTTCAGTACTTC
CDR3 protein: CASSDQGGSFQYF

J gene: TRBJ2-7
V gene: TRBV6-5
clone size: .
D gene: TRBD2
CDR3 DNA: TGTGCCAGCAGTCTGCGACTAGCGGGAACTTGGGAGCAGTACTTC
CDR3 protein: CASSLRLAGTWEQYF

J gene: TRBJ1-6
V gene: TRBV9
clone size: few
D gene: .
CDR3 DNA: TGTGCCAGCAGCGTAGCTCCCCAGGGTAATTCACCCCTCCACTTT
CDR3 protein: CASSVAPQGNSPLHF

J gene: TRBJ1-2
V gene: TRBV2
clone size: .
D gene: TRBD1
CDR3 DNA: TGTGCCAGCGCTGAGACAGGGGATAACTATGGCTACACCTTC
CDR3 protein: CASAETGDNYGYTF

J gene: TRBJ2-1
V gene: TRBV24-1
clone size: .
D gene: TRBD1
CDR3 DNA: TGTGCCACCAGTGATTCCGGGACAGTTTACAATGAGCAGTTCTTC
CDR3 protein: CATSDSGTVYNEQFF

J gene: TRBJ2-4
V gene: TRBV14
clone size: .
D gene: TRBD2
CDR3 DNA: TGTGCCAGCAGCCCCGGGGCTAGCGGGAGGGTAGGGGACATTCAGTACTTC
CDR3 protein: CASSPGASGRVGDIQYF

J gene: TRBJ2-5
V gene: TRBV19
clone size: .
D gene: .
CDR3 DNA: TGTGCCAGCAGCGGGTTGTTGGACGGCCAAGAGACCCAGTACTTC
CDR3 protein: CASSGLLDGQETQYF

J gene: TRBJ2-3
V gene: TRBV28
clone size: .
D gene: TRBD2
CDR3 DNA: TGTGCCAGCAGTTTAAGTCGGGCTAGCGGGAGCACAGATACGCAGTATTTT
CDR3 protein: CASSLSRASGSTDTQYF

J gene: TRBJ2-1
V gene: TRBV18
clone size: .
D gene: TRBD2
CDR3 DNA: TGTGCCAGCTCACCTTCGGGACTAAAGTCGTACAATGAGCAGTTCTTC
CDR3 protein: CASSPSGLKSYNEQFF

J gene: TRBJ2-3
V gene: TRBV30
clone size: .
D gene: TRBD2
CDR3 DNA: TGTGCCTGGAGTGCCACTAGCGTCAAAGATACGCAGTATTTT
CDR3 protein: CAWSATSVKDTQYF

J gene: TRBJ1-1
V gene: TRBV6-5
clone size: .
D gene: .
CDR3 DNA: TGTGCCAGCAGTTCCGAGACAGCCACTGAAGCTTTCTTT
CDR3 protein: CASSSETATEAFF

J gene: TRBJ1-5
V gene: TRBV7-8
clone size: .
D gene: TRBD1
CDR3 DNA: TGTGCCAGCAGCATCGGGACAGGGGTCCATCAGCCCCAGCATTTT
CDR3 protein: CASSIGTGVHQPQHF

J gene: TRBJ2-2
V gene: TRBV11-2
clone size: .
D gene: .
CDR3 DNA: TGTGCCAGCAGCTTAGATCGAACCCTCGGCGGGGGGGAGCTGTTTTTT
CDR3 protein: CASSLDRTLGGGELFF

J gene: TRBJ1-5
V gene: TRBV19
clone size: .
D gene: .
CDR3 DNA: TGTGCCAGTACCCCGGACAGAGTGGGCAATCAGCCCCAGCATTTT
CDR3 protein: CASTPDRVGNQPQHF

J gene: TRBJ2-5
V gene: TRBV10-1
clone size: .
D gene: TRBD2
CDR3 DNA: TGCGCCAGCAGTGACCAGGCGGGGGGAGAGACCCAGTACTTC
CDR3 protein: CASSDQAGGETQYF

J gene: TRBJ2-6
V gene: TRBV7-6
clone size: .
D gene: TRBD2
CDR3 DNA: TGTGCCAGCAGCCGTGGGGAGGGGAACGGGGCCAACGTCCTGACTTTC
CDR3 protein: CASSRGEGNGANVLTF

J gene: TRBJ2-7
V gene: TRBV6-6
clone size: .
D gene: .
CDR3 DNA: TGTGCCAGCAGCTCCACAGGGCCCGAGCAGTACTTC
CDR3 protein: CASSSTGPEQYF

J gene: TRBJ1-2
V gene: TRBV29-1
clone size: once
D gene: TRBD1
CDR3 DNA: TGCAGCGGCCGGACAGGGTCTCATGGCTACACCTTC
CDR3 protein: CSGRTGSHGYTF

J gene: TRBJ2-1
V gene: TRBV28
clone size: .
D gene: .
CDR3 DNA: TGTGCCACCCACCGCGAGGTGGTGAGTAATGAGCAGTTCTTC
CDR3 protein: CATHREVVSNEQFF

J gene: TRBJ2-1
V gene: TRBV2
clone size: .
D gene: TRBD2
CDR3 DNA: TGTGCCAGCAGAGGACTAGCGGGTTACAATGAGCAGTTCTTC
CDR3 protein: CASRGLAGYNEQFF

J gene: TRBJ2-3
V gene: TRBV5-5
clone size: .
D gene: .
CDR3 DNA: TGTGCCAGCAGCTTTCCGCAGGGTTTAGAGACAGATACGCAGTATTTT
CDR3 protein: CASSFPQGLETDTQYF

J gene: TRBJ1-5
V gene: TRBV5-5
clone size: .
D gene: TRBD1
CDR3 DNA: TGTGCCAGCAGCCCAGGGGGCGGTCAGCCCCAGCATTTT
CDR3 protein: CASSPGGGQPQHF

J gene: TRBJ1-5
V gene: TRBV19
clone size: many
D gene: .
CDR3 DNA: TGTGCCAGTGCAAGGACAGTGGATCAGCCCCAGCATTTT
CDR3 protein: CASARTVDQPQHF

J gene: TRBJ1-2
V gene: TRBV2
clone size: .
D gene: .
CDR3 DNA: TGTGCCAGTGACCTGGGCCCTAACTATGGCTACACCTTC
CDR3 protein: CASDLGPNYGYTF

J gene: TRBJ1-1
V gene: TRBV3-1/TRBV3-2
clone size: .
D gene: .
CDR3 DNA: TGTGCCAGCAGCCCCTACGGCACTGAAGCTTTCTTT
CDR3 protein: CASSPYGTEAFF

J gene: TRBJ2-2
V gene: TRBV7-9
clone size: once
D gene: .
CDR3 DNA: TGTGCCAGCAGCACTCATACGAACACCGGGGAGCTGTTTTTT
CDR3 protein: CASSTHTNTGELFF

J gene: TRBJ1-2
V gene: TRBV6-1
clone size: once
D gene: .
CDR3 DNA: TGTGCCAGCAGTGATACAGGGACCTATGGCTACACCTTC
CDR3 protein: CASSDTGTYGYTF

J gene: TRBJ2-1
V gene: TRBV27
clone size: once
D gene: TRBD2
CDR3 DNA: TGTGCCAGCACCACTGGGCTTACCGGGACTAGCGGGAGTAATGAGCAGTTCTTC
CDR3 protein: CASTTGLTGTSGSNEQFF

J gene: TRBJ2-3
V gene: TRBV2
clone size: .
D gene: TRBD2
CDR3 DNA: TGTGCCAGCAGTGATGGGACTAGCGGGAGTACAGATACGCAGTATTTT
CDR3 protein: CASSDGTSGSTDTQYF

J gene: TRBJ1-2
V gene: TRBV5-6
clone size: few
D gene: .
CDR3 DNA: TGTGCCAGCAGCTTGGTAGACCCAGGCTATGGCTACACCTTC
CDR3 protein: CASSLVDPGYGYTF

J gene: TRBJ1-2
V gene: TRBV10-3
clone size: .
D gene: .
CDR3 DNA: TGTGCCACAGGAAGGGGGTGGACGGAGGATGGCTACACCTTC
CDR3 protein: CATGRGWTEDGYTF

J gene: TRBJ1-5
V gene: TRBV4-2
clone size: few
D gene: .
CDR3 DNA: TGTGCCAGCAGCCCCCAAACAGGGACCAATCAGCCCCAGCATTTT
CDR3 protein: CASSPQTGTNQPQHF

J gene: TRBJ1-4
V gene: TRBV9
clone size: .
D gene: .
CDR3 DNA: TGTGCCAGCAGCGTAGCCCCCTCCGAAAAACTGTTTTTT
CDR3 protein: CASSVAPSEKLFF

J gene: TRBJ1-2
V gene: TRBV7-9
clone size: few
D gene: .
CDR3 DNA: TGTGCCAGCAGTTCCAGCCGGGTTGGTGGCTACACCTTC
CDR3 protein: CASSSSRVGGYTF

J gene: TRBJ1-2
V gene: TRBV30
clone size: .
D gene: TRBD1
CDR3 DNA: TGTGCCTGGAGCCGAGGGGGCATCCGTGGCTACACCTTC
CDR3 protein: CAWSRGGIRGYTF

J gene: TRBJ1-4
V gene: TRBV18
clone size: .
D gene: TRBD1
CDR3 DNA: TGTGCCAGCTCACTACAGGGGGAGAATGAAAAACTGTTTTTT
CDR3 protein: CASSLQGENEKLFF